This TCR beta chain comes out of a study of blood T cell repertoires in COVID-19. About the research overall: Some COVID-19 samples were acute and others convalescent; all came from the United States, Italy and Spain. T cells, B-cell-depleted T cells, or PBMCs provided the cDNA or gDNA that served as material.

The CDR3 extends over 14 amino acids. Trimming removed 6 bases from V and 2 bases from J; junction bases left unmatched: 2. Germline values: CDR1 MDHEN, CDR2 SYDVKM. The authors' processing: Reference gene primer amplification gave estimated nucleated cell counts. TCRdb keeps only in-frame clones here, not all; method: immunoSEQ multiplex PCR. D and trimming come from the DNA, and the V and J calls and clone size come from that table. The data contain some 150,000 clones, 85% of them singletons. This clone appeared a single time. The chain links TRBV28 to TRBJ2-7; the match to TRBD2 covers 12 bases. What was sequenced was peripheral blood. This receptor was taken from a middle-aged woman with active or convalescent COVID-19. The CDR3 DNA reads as TGTGCCAGCAGCCTAGCGGGAGGGACCTACGAGCAGTACTTC. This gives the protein CASSLAGGTYEQYF.